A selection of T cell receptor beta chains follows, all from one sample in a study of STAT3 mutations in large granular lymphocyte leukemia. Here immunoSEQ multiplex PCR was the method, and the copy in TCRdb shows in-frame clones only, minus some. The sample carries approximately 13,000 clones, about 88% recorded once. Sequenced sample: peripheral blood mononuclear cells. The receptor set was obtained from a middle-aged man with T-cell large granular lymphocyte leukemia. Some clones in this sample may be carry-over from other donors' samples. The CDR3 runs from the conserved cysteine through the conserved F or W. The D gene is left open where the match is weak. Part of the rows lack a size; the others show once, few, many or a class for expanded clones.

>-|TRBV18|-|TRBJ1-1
TGTGCCAGCTCACCCCTAGGAGGCACTGAAGCTTTCTTT
CASSPLGGTEAFF
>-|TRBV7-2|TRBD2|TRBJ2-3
TGTGCCAGCAGCCCCCCCGGGAGGGGGGGAGGGGCAGATACGCAGTATTTT
CASSPPGRGGGADTQYF
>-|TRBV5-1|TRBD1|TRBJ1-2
TGCGCCAGCAGCTTGACAGGGGTCTATGGCTACACCTTC
CASSLTGVYGYTF
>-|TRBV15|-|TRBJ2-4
TGTGCCACCAGCAGGGATGGGTGGGGGGAAGGAGCCAAAAACATTCAGTACTTC
CATSRDGWGEGAKNIQYF
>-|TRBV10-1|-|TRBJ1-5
TGCGCCAGCAGTGAGTCGACTGGGGGCAAGGGGAATCAGCCCCAGCATTTT
CASSESTGGKGNQPQHF
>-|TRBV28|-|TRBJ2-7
TGTGCCAGCAGTTCCGGGCCCAGGGCACAATTC
CASSSGPRAQF
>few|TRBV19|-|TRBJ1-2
TGTGCCAGTACTCCCGGGGTAGCCTATGGCTACACCTTC
CASTPGVAYGYTF
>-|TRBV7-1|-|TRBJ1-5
TGTGCCAGCAGCACGTTCGCGGAGATTCGGCAGCCCCAGCATTTT
CASSTFAEIRQPQHF
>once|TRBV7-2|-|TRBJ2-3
TGTGCCAGCAGCTTAGATCTGTATACGCAGTATTTT
CASSLDLYTQYF
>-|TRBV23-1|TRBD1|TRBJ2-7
TGCGCCAGCACCCCTACGGGACAGGCCTTCGAGCAGTACTTC
CASTPTGQAFEQYF
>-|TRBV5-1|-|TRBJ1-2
TGCGCCAGCAGCTTGGGGGGGCCGGGGGACTATGGCTACACCTTC
CASSLGGPGDYGYTF
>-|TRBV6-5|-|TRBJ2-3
TGTGCCAGCAGTTTCGGACGAGGGGGTCGGACAGATACGCAGTATTTT
CASSFGRGGRTDTQYF
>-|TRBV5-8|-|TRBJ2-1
TGTGCCAGCAGCACGTACAATGAGCAGTTCTTC
CASSTYNEQFF
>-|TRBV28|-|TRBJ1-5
TGTGCCAGCAGTTTAGGAGGTCAGGGGAGCTTGAATCAGCCCCAGCATTTT
CASSLGGQGSLNQPQHF
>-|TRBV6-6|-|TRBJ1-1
TGTGCCAGCAGTTACTCGAATTATCCGAGGACTGAAGCTTTCTTT
CASSYSNYPRTEAFF
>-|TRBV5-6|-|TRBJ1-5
TGTGCCAGCAGCCAGGAGAGGGACGATCAGCCCCAGCATTTT
CASSQERDDQPQHF
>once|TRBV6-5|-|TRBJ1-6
TGTGCCAGCAGTCTCCGGCTAGGAAATTCACCCCTCCACTTT
CASSLRLGNSPLHF
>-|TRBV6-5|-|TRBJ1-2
TGTGCCAGCAGTTACTCTCGATCTTCCTATGGCTACACCTTC
CASSYSRSSYGYTF
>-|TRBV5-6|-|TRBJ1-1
TGTGCCAGCAGCTCCTTAAGAAGTTCCGTGGGGATCGCTGAAGCTTTCTTT
CASSSLRSSVGIAEAFF
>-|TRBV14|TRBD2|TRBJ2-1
TGTGCCAGCAGCCAAGTTATGGGACTACCCCCCAATGAGCAGTTCTTC
CASSQVMGLPPNEQFF
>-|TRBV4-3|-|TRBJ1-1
TGCGCCAGCAGCCAAGGCTATCGAGGGGTTTTCACTGAAGCTTTCTTT
CASSQGYRGVFTEAFF
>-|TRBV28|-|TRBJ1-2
TGTGCCAGCAGTTTATTAACAGTGCCCCTTATCTATGGCTACACCTTC
CASSLLTVPLIYGYTF
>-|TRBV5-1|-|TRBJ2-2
TGCGCCAGCAGCTTGGCAGGGGAGGCCGGGGAGCTGTTTTTT
CASSLAGEAGELFF
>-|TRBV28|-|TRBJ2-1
TGTGCCAGCAGTCGCCCAGGGGCAAGCTCCTACAATGAGCAGTTCTTC
CASSRPGASSYNEQFF
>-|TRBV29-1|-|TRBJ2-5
TGCAGCGTCGATGGGGGCGGCACGGAGACCCAGTACTTC
CSVDGGGTETQYF
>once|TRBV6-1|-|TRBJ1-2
TGTGCCAGCACCGGTACGAGGTTAGCTGGCTACACCTTC
CASTGTRLAGYTF
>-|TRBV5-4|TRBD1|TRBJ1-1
TGTGCCAGCAGGGGGACAGGGGGTGAATCTGAAGCTTTCTTT
CASRGTGGESEAFF
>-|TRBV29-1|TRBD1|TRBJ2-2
TGCAGCGTTGGTTCCGGGACAGCGTCTCGGGCCGGGGAGCTGTTTTTT
CSVGSGTASRAGELFF
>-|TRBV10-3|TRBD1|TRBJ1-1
TGTGCCATCAGTGGGGGACAGGAGAACACTGAAGCTTTCTTT
CAISGGQENTEAFF
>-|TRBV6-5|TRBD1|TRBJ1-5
TGTGCCAGCAGTCCTGGACAGGGCGGACCCCAGCATTTT
CASSPGQGGPQHF
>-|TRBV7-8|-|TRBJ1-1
TGTGCCAGCAGCTTAGGGGCCTACGGCAGGGTGGGGACTGAAGCTTTCTTT
CASSLGAYGRVGTEAFF
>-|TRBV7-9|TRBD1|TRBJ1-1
TGTGCCAGCAGCAGGGGGAACAGGGGCGCGGGTGAAGCTTTCTTT
CASSRGNRGAGEAFF
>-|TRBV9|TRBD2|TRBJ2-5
TGTGCCAGCAGCGTACAACTAGCGGGGGCCGGATCCCAGTACTTC
CASSVQLAGAGSQYF
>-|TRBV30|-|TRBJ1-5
TGTGCCTGGGCTATTGATAGCAATCAGCCCCAGCATTTT
CAWAIDSNQPQHF